This paragraph covers one T cell receptor (beta chain) sequence. This sample was taken from a study of blood T cell repertoires in COVID-19. Background on the study: Nucleic acid was either cDNA or gDNA, and it came from T cells, B-cell-depleted T cells, or PBMCs.

Method: immunoSEQ multiplex PCR; TCRdb's copy keeps in-frame clones and lacks some. Among over 400,000 clones listed, 85% to 90% were seen once. V gave up 0 bases and J gave up 8 bases; unmatched junction bases: 5. The CDR3 totals 15 residues. Germline lookup yields CDR1 SGHNT and CDR2 YYREEE (reference sequence). This clonotype was sampled from a woman in her forties or fifties with COVID-19, enrolled during active disease. The chain is built from TRBV5-4 and TRBJ1-2; 12 nucleotides line up with TRBD1. The material sequenced was peripheral blood. This chain's CDR3 is CASSLEGQGAWGYTF. The CDR3 DNA reads TGTGCCAGCAGCTTGGAGGGACAGGGGGCGTGGGGCTACACCTTC.